The 22 T cell receptor beta chains presented below share a single source sample, sequenced in a study of blood T cell repertoires in COVID-19 (dated by TCRdb to the early 2020s). To prepare the library, the immunoSEQ multiplex PCR assay was applied. In its TCRdb copy, this immuneACCESS table keeps in-frame sequences only and misses some clones. Where compared with another copy, unresolved V genes explain less than half of these, and the others have no known cause. The sample table contains 200,000 to 250,000 clones; only one count was recorded for approximately 78% of them. In total, the top ten clones hold around 3.3% of the sample. Material for sequencing was peripheral blood. All receptors come from a woman under 30 with acute or convalescent COVID-19.

The genes are TRBV11-1 and TRBJ2-3; 15 nucleotides align to TRBD2. This CDR3 comprises 16 residues. CDR1 is SGHAT and CDR2 is FQDESV in the germline V gene (reference sequence). Germline trimming cut 5 bases from V and 6 bases from J; bases unmatched to any gene: 6. The CDR3 reads CASSQRTSGRGDTQYF. The CDR3 nucleotides read TGTGCCAGCAGCCAACGGACTAGCGGGAGGGGGGATACGCAGTATTTT.

V and J are TRBV10-1 and TRBJ2-7; 16 bases agree with TRBD2. The CDR3 contains 18 residues. Unmatched junction bases numbered 14, after V lost 6 bases and J lost 6 bases. CDR1 is WNHNN, CDR2 SYGVQD, per germline (reference sequence). CDR3 in DNA: TGCGCCAGCAGCCCGGGACTAGCGGGAGGGCCTTCACGGCGCGAGCAGTACTTC. This gives the protein CASSPGLAGGPSRREQYF.

The chain has TRBV5-1 and TRBJ1-4; tentative D call: TRBD1 (5 bases). The CDR3 contains 15 residues. Trimming stripped 3 bases from V and 5 bases from J, with 14 bases between. Per the germline V gene, CDR1 is SGHRS and CDR2 is YFSETQ. CDR3 sequence (DNA): TGCGCCAGCAGCTCTTTGGGGCAGCCCAATGAAAAACTGTTTTTT. Encoded protein: CASSSLGQPNEKLFF.

This chain uses TRBV9 with TRBJ1-3; D remains ambiguous. Germline CDR1 and CDR2: SGDLS and YYNGEE. This CDR3 region has 14 residues. Trimming took 3 bases from V and 0 from J, leaving 7 bases between them. CDR3 nucleotide sequence: TGTGCCAGCAGCGCGTCGTTCTCTGGAAACACCATATATTTT. Translating it yields CASSASFSGNTIYF. The full variable domain, in which reference TRBV9 and TRBJ1-3 provide the parts outside the CDR3, is DSGVTQTPKHLITATGQRVTLRCSPRSGDLSVYWYQQSLDQGLQFLIQYYNGEERAKGNILERFSAQQFPDLHSELNLSSLELGDSALYFCASSASFSGNTIYFGEGSWLTVV.

V is TRBV7-9 and J is TRBJ2-7; the D gene is possibly TRBD2 (5 bases). Deletions cut 6 bases from V and 0 bases from J, with 12 bases between. The CDR3 contains 14 residues. Germline V gene sequence: CDR1 SEHNR, CDR2 FQNEAQ (reference sequence). CDR3 DNA sequence: TGTGCCAGCAGATCGTCGGGGAGCTCCTACGAGCAGTACTTC. Protein sequence: CASRSSGSSYEQYF.

The chain couples TRBV5-6 to TRBJ1-1; D may be TRBD1 (6 bases). Trimming took 4 bases from V and 5 from J, leaving 15 bases between them. CDR3 length equals 14 residues. The germline CDR1 and CDR2 sequences are SGHDT and YYEEEE. The CDR3 here is CASSPGGGRTEAFF. The CDR3 DNA follows: TGTGCCAGCAGCCCCGGGGGGGGGCGGACTGAAGCTTTCTTT.

The genes are TRBV6-6 and TRBJ2-1; 8 bases align to TRBD2. The CDR3 consists of 11 residues. The V gene end was trimmed by 2 bases and the J gene end by 15 bases; junction bases not matched to a gene: 3. In germline, CDR1 is MNHNY, CDR2 SVGAGI (reference sequence). For the CDR3, the DNA is TGTGCCAGCAGTTACGCCGGACTAGCGTTCTTC. This codes for CASSYAGLAFF.

The rearrangement uses TRBV21-1 and TRBJ2-2; the table's D call of TRBD1 was not tested on the DNA. TRBV21-1 is a known pseudogene. The CDR3 length is 14 residues. CDR3: CASGRQGGTGELFF. For the CDR3, the DNA is TGTGCCAGCGGGCGACAGGGAGGCACCGGGGAGCTGTTTTTT.

V and J are TRBV30 and TRBJ1-1; the D gene is possibly TRBD1 (6 bases). The CDR3 has 12 residues. Trimming shortened V by 6 bases and J by 4 bases, and 12 bases separated the two germline ends. Per germline, CDR1 GTSNPN and CDR2 SVGIG (reference sequence). The CDR3 is CACFQGLTEAFF. The CDR3, as DNA: TGTGCCTGTTTTCAGGGGCTCACTGAAGCTTTCTTT.

The V gene is TRBV6-1, the J gene TRBJ2-7; the match to TRBD2 covers 7 bases. Germline-derived CDR1 and CDR2 are MNHNS and SASEGT. The CDR3 is made up of 15 amino acids. Trimming at V came to 2 bases and at J to 2 bases, leaving 6 bases not matched to a gene. The CDR3 bases are TGTGCCAGCAGTGAACTCGGCGGGAGAGCCTACGAGCAGTACTTC. Encoded protein: CASSELGGRAYEQYF.

The gene calls are TRBV30 and TRBJ1-5; D remains unclear. Trimming removed 5 bases at V and 6 bases at J, with 17 bases between. The germline V gene has CDR1 GTSNPN and CDR2 SVGIG (reference sequence). CDR3 length: 14 residues. The CDR3 DNA follows: TGTGCCTGGTCCGATCTAGACGGCTCTCAGCCCCAGCATTTT. It specifies CAWSDLDGSQPQHF. Full variable domain (missing parts from reference TRBV30 and TRBJ1-5): SQTIHQWPATLVQPVGSPLSLECTVEGTSNPNLYWYRQAAGRGLQLLFYSVGIGQISSEVPQNLSASRPQDRQFILSSKKLLLSDSGFYLCAWSDLDGSQPQHFGDGTRLSIL.

The chain links TRBV2 to TRBJ1-1, with D possibly being TRBD1 (6 bases). The V gene lost 3 bases and the J gene lost 0 bases, with 17 bases spanning the gap. From germline, CDR1 is SNHLY and CDR2 FYNNEI. This CDR3 has 17 amino acids. CDR3 sequence reads: CASSEQGLGRMNTEAFF. CDR3 sequence (DNA): TGTGCCAGCAGTGAGCAGGGGCTCGGCCGCATGAACACTGAAGCTTTCTTT.

The gene calls are TRBV14 and TRBJ1-2, with TRBD1 identical over 9 bases. V shed 1 base and J 8 bases; nucleotides not matched to a gene: 8. CDR1 SGHDN and CDR2 FVKESK come from the germline V gene. The CDR3 is 15 residues long. In DNA form, the CDR3 reads TGTGCCAGCAGCCAAGTTGGGACAGGGTCCAACGGCTACACCTTC. Residues: CASSQVGTGSNGYTF.

The gene calls are TRBV9 and TRBJ2-1, with 10 bases fitting TRBD2. The CDR3 contains 17 residues. Germline CDR1 and CDR2: SGDLS and YYNGEE. The J segment lost 4 bases and the V segment lost 3 bases, leaving 10 bases of the junction unmatched. This CDR3 is CASSADTGTSEYNEQFF. CDR3 in DNA: TGTGCCAGCAGCGCAGATACCGGGACTAGCGAATACAATGAGCAGTTCTTC.

The count of this clone is one. The chain couples TRBV12-3 or TRBV12-4 to TRBJ1-2; 7 bases fit TRBD1. This CDR3 is built from 13 residues. With 5 bases clipped from V and 5 bases from J, the junction kept 5 bases outside the gene matches. The CDR3 loop reads CASSEGTVYGYTF. The CDR3 nucleotides read TGTGCCAGCAGTGAAGGGACAGTGTATGGCTACACCTTC.

This chain joins TRBV2 and TRBJ1-5; no clear D gene. CDR3 length: 13 residues. CDR1 is SNHLY and CDR2 is FYNNEI in the germline V gene. Trimming shortened V by 4 bases and J by 3 bases, and 7 bases separated the two germline ends. CDR3 in amino acids: CASSAKINQPQHF. For the CDR3, the DNA is TGTGCCAGCAGTGCTAAGATCAATCAGCCCCAGCATTTT.

J is TRBJ1-4 and V is TRBV5-1; D is undetermined. V was shortened by 0 bases and J by 0 bases, with 6 bases between the two germline ends. Per germline, CDR1 SGHRS and CDR2 YFSETQ. CDR3 length equals 15 residues. The CDR3 sequence is CASSLVDATNEKLFF. The CDR3 nucleotides are TGCGCCAGCAGCTTGGTAGATGCAACTAATGAAAAACTGTTTTTT.

This clone is a singleton in its sample. The sample holds other DNA sequences that translate to the same CDR3. For the CDR3, the DNA is TGTGCCTGGAGTGTAGGGGGCGAGCAGTACTTC. Its translation: CAWSVGGEQYF. The V and J genes are TRBV30 and TRBJ2-7, with D possibly TRBD1 on 6 matching bases. The germline V gene encodes CDR1 GTSNPN and CDR2 SVGIG (reference sequence). This CDR3 contains 11 residues. Trimming pared 0 bases from V and 6 bases from J, leaving 6 bases between.

Turning to this clone: The CDR3 end shows no conserved phenylalanine or tryptophan, and so a read error is likely. The DNA is left out, because the CDR3 cannot be placed on it with certainty; the CDR3 is given as TCRdb lists it. This rearrangement joins TRBV28 to TRBJ1-4; TRBD1 was called by the table and not checked on the DNA. CDR1 and CDR2 from the germline V gene are MDHEN and SYDVKM. The CDR3 numbers 13 amino acids, ends counted. The CDR3: CASSFRQGTRVVI.

A note on this clone: A much more abundant neighbour one base away suggests this may be a read error. The V call is TRBV7-9, the J call TRBJ1-2; 7 nucleotides agree with TRBD1. The CDR3 is 13 residues long. The junction had 2 bases not matched to a gene; V was cut back by 5 bases and J by 2 bases. Germline V gene data show CDR1 as SEHNR and CDR2 as FQNEAQ (reference sequence). The CDR3 region has the DNA TGTGCCAGCAGCCCGGGACAGAACTATGGCTACACCTTC. It yields the protein CASSPGQNYGYTF.

This rearrangement joins TRBV6-2 or TRBV6-3 to TRBJ2-7; 7 nucleotides line up with TRBD1. Germline lookup yields CDR1 MNHEY and CDR2 SVGEGT. V lost 6 bases to trimming and J lost 2 bases; unmatched junction nucleotides: 10. The CDR3 has 15 amino acids. The DNA of the CDR3 is TGTGCCAGCAGCCCGATGAGGGGGCTACCCTACGAGCAGTACTTC. Its protein product is CASSPMRGLPYEQYF.

The chain has TRBV6-6 and TRBJ2-1, with 12 bases lining up with TRBD2. V gave up 4 bases and J gave up 6 bases; unmatched junction bases: 7. Looked up from germline, CDR1 is MNHNY and CDR2 is SVGAGI (reference sequence). The CDR3 covers 16 residues. The CDR3 nucleotides read TGTGCCAGCAGTTCCCGACTAGCGGGAGTTGCCAATGAGCAGTTCTTC. Its protein product is CASSSRLAGVANEQFF.